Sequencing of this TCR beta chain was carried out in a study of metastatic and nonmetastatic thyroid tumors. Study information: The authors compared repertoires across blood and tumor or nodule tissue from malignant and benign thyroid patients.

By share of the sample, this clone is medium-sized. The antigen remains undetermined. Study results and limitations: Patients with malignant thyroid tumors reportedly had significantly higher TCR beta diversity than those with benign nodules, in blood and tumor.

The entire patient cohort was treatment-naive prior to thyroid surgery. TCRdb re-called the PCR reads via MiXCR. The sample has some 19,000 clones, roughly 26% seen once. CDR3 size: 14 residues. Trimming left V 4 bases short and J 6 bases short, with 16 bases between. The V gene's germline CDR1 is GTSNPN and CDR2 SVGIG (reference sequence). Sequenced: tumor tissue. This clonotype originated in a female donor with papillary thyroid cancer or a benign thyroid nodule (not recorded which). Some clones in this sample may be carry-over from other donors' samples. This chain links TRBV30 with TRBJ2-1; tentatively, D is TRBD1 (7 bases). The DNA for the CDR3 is TGTGCCTGGATGAATGCGGGACAGCGCAATGAGCAGTTCTTC. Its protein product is CAWMNAGQRNEQFF.